This T cell receptor (beta chain) was found in a study of glioma-infiltrating T cells after dendritic cell vaccination. Across the study: Treatment, given 2003 to 2012, was autologous tumor lysate-pulsed dendritic cell vaccination. At biweekly intervals, patients got three intradermal dendritic cell vaccine injections.

Here immunoSEQ multiplex PCR was the method, and the copy in TCRdb shows in-frame clones only, minus some. The sample holds 50,000 to 55,000 clones, approximately 91% seen once. Study results and caveats: Only a small number of patients had complete blood and tumor samples. Patients with more pretreatment TILs had longer time to progression and survival.

Note on this clone: Its antigen is still unknown.

The time point was: after dendritic cell vaccination, including at tumor progression/relapse. This CDR3 has 14 residues. Looked up from germline, CDR1 is ENHRY and CDR2 is SYGVKD. Trimming shortened V by 10 bases and J by 3 bases, and 15 bases separated the two germline ends. The material was blood, obtained after dendritic cell vaccination. The TCR originated in a human donor with glioblastoma. The chain uses TRBV10-3 and TRBJ2-2; D might be TRBD2 (5 bases). CDR3 DNA sequence: TGTGCCACCACGGACCTGGGAGACACCGGGGAGCTGTTTTTT. Its translation: CATTDLGDTGELFF.